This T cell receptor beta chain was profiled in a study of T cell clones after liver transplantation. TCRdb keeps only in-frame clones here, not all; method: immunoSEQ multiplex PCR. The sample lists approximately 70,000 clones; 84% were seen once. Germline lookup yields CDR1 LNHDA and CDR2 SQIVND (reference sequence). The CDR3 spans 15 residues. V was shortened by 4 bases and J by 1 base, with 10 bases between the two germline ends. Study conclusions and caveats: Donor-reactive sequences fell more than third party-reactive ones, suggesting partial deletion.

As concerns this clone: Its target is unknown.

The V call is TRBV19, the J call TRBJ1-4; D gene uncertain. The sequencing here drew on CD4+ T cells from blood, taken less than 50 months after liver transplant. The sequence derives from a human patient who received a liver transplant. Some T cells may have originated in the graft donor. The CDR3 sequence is CASSSRVRTNEKLFF. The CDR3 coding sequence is TGTGCCAGTAGTAGTCGGGTGCGAACTAATGAAAAACTGTTTTTT. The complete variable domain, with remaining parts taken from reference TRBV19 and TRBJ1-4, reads DGGITQSPKYLFRKEGQNVTLSCEQNLNHDAMYWYRQDPGQGLRLIYYSQIVNDFQKGDIAEGYSVSREKKESFPLTVTSAQKNPTAFYLCASSSRVRTNEKLFFGSGTQLSVL.